This passage covers 29 T cell receptor beta chains from one sample sequenced in a study of tumor-infiltrating lymphocytes in localized non-small cell lung cancer. The assay was immunoSEQ multiplex PCR, and TCRdb's table has in-frame clones only and misses some. Counted here are under 7,000 clones, 76% occurring once; the ten biggest clones make up approximately 15%. The sequencing input was uninvolved lung tissue not adjacent to the tumor. Receptor source: a human donor with non-small cell lung cancer.

The genes are TRBV6-6 and TRBJ1-1; 8 bases align to TRBD1. The CDR3 runs 14 residues. The V segment lost 6 bases and the J segment 4 bases; nucleotides outside the gene matches: 7. CDR1 is MNHNY and CDR2 is SVGAGI in the germline V gene (reference sequence). CDR3 sequence (DNA): TGTGCCAGCAGCTTTCGGACAGGGAGCACTGAAGCTTTCTTT. Its protein is CASSFRTGSTEAFF.

This clone was detected once. V and J are TRBV19 and TRBJ2-5; D might be TRBD2 (7 bases). CDR3 length: 16 residues. CDR1 LNHDA and CDR2 SQIVND come from the germline V gene (reference sequence). Trimming took off 3 bases at V and 4 bases at J, with 18 bases between the two ends. The CDR3 here is CASSISGGADLETQYF. The DNA of the CDR3 is TGTGCCAGTAGTATTTCTGGGGGGGCAGATTTAGAGACCCAGTACTTC.

V gene TRBV7-8 combines with J gene TRBJ1-1, with D possibly TRBD1 on 5 matching bases. The CDR3 sequence is 16 residues long. The germline V and J ends were trimmed by 4 bases and 1 base, with 16 bases remaining between them. Per the germline V gene, CDR1 is SGHVS and CDR2 is FQNEAQ. The CDR3 sequence: CASSSPGVGTNTEAFF. Written as DNA, the CDR3 is TGTGCCAGCAGCTCCCCGGGAGTAGGGACGAACACTGAAGCTTTCTTT.

The chain combines TRBV27 with TRBJ2-7; D is uncertain. Trimming removed 3 bases from V and 1 base from J, with 4 bases in between. The CDR3 runs to 12 residues. The germline gives CDR1 MNHEY, CDR2 SMNVEV (reference sequence). The CDR3 sequence: CASSFVSYEQYF. The CDR3 DNA follows: TGTGCCAGCAGTTTCGTATCCTACGAGCAGTACTTC.

The chain has TRBV4-1 and TRBJ2-5, with D perhaps TRBD1 or TRBD2 (5 bases each). CDR1 is MGHRA, CDR2 YSYEKL, per germline. V was shortened by 0 bases and J by 5 bases, with 16 bases between the two germline ends. This CDR3 has 16 amino acids. In DNA, the CDR3 is TGCGCCAGCAGCCAAGAGGGACCCCTTTCCGGGGAGACCCAGTACTTC. The encoded protein is CASSQEGPLSGETQYF.

The J gene is TRBJ2-5, the V gene TRBV2, with 8 bases aligning to TRBD2. In germline, CDR1 is SNHLY, CDR2 FYNNEI. This CDR3 comprises 16 residues. The trim removed 6 bases at V and 4 bases at J, leaving 13 bases unmatched. CDR3 region: CASRVNRGGLTETQYF. The DNA of the CDR3 is TGTGCCAGCAGAGTAAATCGGGGGGGCTTAACAGAGACCCAGTACTTC.

The J gene is TRBJ1-4, the V gene TRBV18; D is unresolved. This CDR3 spans 14 amino acids. V shed 3 bases and J shed 4 bases, with 9 bases lying between them. Per germline, CDR1 KGHSH and CDR2 LQKENI. CDR3 in amino acids: CASSPGAGNEKLFF. CDR3 bases: TGTGCCAGCTCACCTGGAGCCGGTAATGAAAAACTGTTTTTT.

The DNA of the CDR3 is TGTGCCAGCAGTTCGGGACTCGCCACCGGGGAGCTGTTTTTT. Encoded protein: CASSSGLATGELFF. The chain employs TRBV27 and TRBJ2-2; D perhaps matches TRBD2 (6 bases). Trimming took 4 bases from V and 4 from J, leaving 10 bases between them. The CDR3 is 14 amino acids. Germline loops: CDR1 MNHEY, CDR2 SMNVEV (reference sequence).

This chain uses TRBV7-2 with TRBJ1-2; the D gene is possibly TRBD1 (5 bases). This CDR3 is 14 amino acids long. V lost 5 bases and J 4 bases, leaving 14 bases between the germline ends. CDR1 and CDR2 (germline): SGHTA, FQGNSA. In nucleotides, the CDR3 is TGTGCCAGCAGCCGATCCGGGACGGTCTATGGCTACACCTTC. Its protein is CASSRSGTVYGYTF.

This chain joins TRBV29-1 and TRBJ1-2; 7 bases agree with TRBD1. Germline assignment: CDR1 SQVTM and CDR2 ANQGSEA. Losses at the gene ends were 6 bases for V and 5 bases for J; bases not matched to a gene: 3. The CDR3 is made up of 11 amino acids. CDR3 in amino acids: CSVPTGYGYTF. The DNA of the CDR3 is TGCAGCGTACCGACAGGGTATGGCTACACCTTC.

V is TRBV19 and J is TRBJ1-5; D remains unclear. Germline V gene lookup returns CDR1 LNHDA and CDR2 SQIVND (reference sequence). This CDR3 comprises 10 residues. The CDR3 reads CAGGNQPQHF. CDR3 DNA sequence: TGTGCAGGTGGGAACCAGCCCCAGCATTTT.

The chain combines TRBV11-3 with TRBJ2-5; unclear D gene. The V gene lost 1 base and the J gene lost 1 base, with 10 bases spanning the gap. There are 15 residues in the CDR3. Germline V gives CDR1 SGHNT, CDR2 YENEEA. This CDR3 is CASSLGIGPQETQYF. For the CDR3, the DNA is TGTGCCAGCAGCTTAGGGATCGGGCCCCAAGAGACCCAGTACTTC.

This clone was found a few times. The chain joins TRBV7-2 to TRBJ2-7; no reliable D call. The CDR3 is made up of 13 amino acids. V was pared by 5 bases and J by 2 bases, with 10 bases between. Germline CDR1 is SGHTA and CDR2 is FQGNSA. The CDR3, as DNA: TGTGCCAGCAGCAAGGGCCCACCCTACGAGCAGTACTTC. Protein product: CASSKGPPYEQYF.

This clone was recorded only once. The chain is built from TRBV11-3 and TRBJ2-7; TRBD2 aligns across 8 bases. The CDR3 is 14 amino acids. Germline V CDR1 and CDR2: SGHNT, YENEEA. The trim removed 1 base at V and 4 bases at J, leaving 3 bases unmatched. CDR3 nucleotides: TGTGCCAGCAGCTTAGCCTCGGGAGGGTACGAGCAGTACTTC. Its protein is CASSLASGGYEQYF.

This chain joins TRBV29-1 and TRBJ2-2; a possible D gene is TRBD1 (6 bases). CDR1 SQVTM and CDR2 ANQGSEA come from the germline V gene. Trimming shortened V by 3 bases and J by 7 bases, and 9 bases separated the two germline ends. The CDR3 length is 12 residues. The CDR3 loop reads CSVEWTVGELFF. The CDR3 bases are TGCAGCGTTGAGTGGACAGTCGGGGAGCTGTTTTTT.

In this sample, this clone turned up a few times. This rearrangement joins TRBV27 to TRBJ2-7; D unclear. V lost 2 bases and J 5 bases, leaving 13 bases between the germline ends. This CDR3 is built from 14 residues. CDR1 is MNHEY, CDR2 SMNVEV, per germline (reference sequence). The CDR3 sequence is CASSLRPRSNEQYF. CDR3 nucleotides: TGTGCCAGCAGTTTAAGACCCCGGAGTAACGAGCAGTACTTC.

The chain is built from TRBV19 and TRBJ2-1; no definite D call. Germline CDR1 LNHDA, CDR2 SQIVND (reference sequence). V was pared by 3 bases and J by 0 bases, with 18 bases between. The CDR3 extends over 18 amino acids. CDR3 sequence: CASSMLLWSVSSYNEQFF. The CDR3 DNA follows: TGTGCCAGTAGTATGCTCCTATGGAGCGTAAGCTCCTACAATGAGCAGTTCTTC.

J is TRBJ1-5 and V is TRBV28, with no clear D. V shed 4 bases and J shed 5 bases, with 3 bases lying between them. The germline gives CDR1 MDHEN, CDR2 SYDVKM. The CDR3 contains 11 residues. The CDR3 region has the DNA TGTGCCAGCAGTTCACATCAGCCCCAGCATTTT. Amino acids: CASSSHQPQHF.

Here the CDR3 reads CASSLSSDRAYEQYF. The CDR3 region has the DNA TGTGCCAGCAGTTTATCAAGTGACAGGGCCTACGAGCAGTACTTC. This rearrangement joins TRBV27 to TRBJ2-7, with 7 bases aligning to TRBD1. This CDR3 spans 15 amino acids. The germline V gene encodes CDR1 MNHEY and CDR2 SMNVEV (reference sequence). Unmatched junction bases numbered 4, after V lost 0 bases and J lost 2 bases.

The chain couples TRBV7-8 to TRBJ1-5; TRBD1 is a possible D gene (5 bases). The V end was cut by 4 bases, the J end by 6 bases, with 13 bases between. The length of the CDR3 is 14 residues. Germline V gene data show CDR1 as SGHVS and CDR2 as FQNEAQ. The CDR3 loop reads CASSWSDGAQPQHF. CDR3 nucleotides: TGTGCCAGCAGCTGGTCAGATGGGGCTCAGCCCCAGCATTTT.

The chain couples TRBV29-1 to TRBJ2-7; the D is unclear. This CDR3 has 12 amino acids. Deletions cut 3 bases from V and 1 base from J, with 7 bases between. The germline gives CDR1 SQVTM, CDR2 ANQGSEA. The DNA of the CDR3 is TGCAGCGTTGAGCGTGGGTCCTACGAGCAGTACTTC. Its protein product is CSVERGSYEQYF.

J is TRBJ2-5 and V is TRBV4-3; D is perhaps TRBD1 or TRBD2 (5 bases each). Germline CDR1 is LGHNA and CDR2 is YSLEER. Trimming left V 2 bases short and J 4 bases short, with 11 bases between. The CDR3 is made up of 14 amino acids. CDR3 in amino acids: CASSQSWGRETQYF. CDR3 in DNA: TGCGCCAGCAGCCAATCATGGGGGAGAGAGACCCAGTACTTC.

The chain recombines TRBV27 with TRBJ2-1; D is undetermined. V was clipped by 7 bases and J by 0 bases, with 10 bases between them. This CDR3 spans 14 amino acids. Germline loops: CDR1 MNHEY, CDR2 SMNVEV (reference sequence). The CDR3 DNA reads TGTGCCAGCACCTCAGCCAGCTCCTACAATGAGCAGTTCTTC. It codes for CASTSASSYNEQFF.

The chain carries TRBV7-6 and TRBJ2-5; TRBD1 or TRBD2 may be the D gene (6 bases each). The closer fit of TRBJ2-7 to the DNA end suggests the J call may be wrong. Germline loops: CDR1 SGHVS, CDR2 FNYEAQ. The CDR3 has 15 amino acids. For the CDR3, the DNA is TGTGCCAGCAGCTTAGCGGGGGGCCCGACCTACGAGCAGTACTTC. It encodes CASSLAGGPTYEQYF.

The V call is TRBV2, the J call TRBJ1-2; D is ambiguous. Germline values: CDR1 SNHLY, CDR2 FYNNEI. V lost 6 bases, J lost 1 base, and 12 bases lay in between. This CDR3 region has 14 residues. CDR3 nucleotides: TGTGCCAGCAGGGCCAAAGGGTTTAACTATGGCTACACCTTC. This encodes CASRAKGFNYGYTF.

The chain couples TRBV4-1 to TRBJ1-4; 7 bases are a match to TRBD1. Germline V gives CDR1 MGHRA, CDR2 YSYEKL. The CDR3 has 15 residues. With 1 base clipped from V and 8 bases from J, the junction kept 7 bases outside the gene matches. The CDR3 loop reads CASSQGQGAGEKLFF. The CDR3 DNA reads TGCGCCAGCAGCCAAGGACAGGGTGCGGGAGAAAAACTGTTTTTT.

This clone was detected a few times. V gene TRBV29-1 combines with J gene TRBJ1-2; D is ambiguous. CDR3 size: 16 residues. In germline, CDR1 is SQVTM, CDR2 ANQGSEA. V lost 1 base and J 4 bases, leaving 19 bases between the germline ends. CDR3 coding DNA: TGCAGCGTTGAAGGAGGGCTCCAACTATTATCCTATGGCTACACCTTC. Amino acid sequence: CSVEGGLQLLSYGYTF.

The genes are TRBV19 and TRBJ1-1, with 8 bases fitting TRBD1. Germline CDR1 LNHDA, CDR2 SQIVND (reference sequence). The CDR3 extends over 17 amino acids. Trimming took 5 bases from V and 3 from J; bases not matched to a gene: 14. The DNA of the CDR3 is TGTGCCAGTAGTCGTCGGAGGACAGGGCTCGGGGACACTGAAGCTTTCTTT. Amino acid sequence: CASSRRRTGLGDTEAFF. Full variable domain (outside the CDR3, taken from reference TRBV19 and TRBJ1-1): DGGITQSPKYLFRKEGQNVTLSCEQNLNHDAMYWYRQDPGQGLRLIYYSQIVNDFQKGDIAEGYSVSREKKESFPLTVTSAQKNPTAFYLCASSRRRTGLGDTEAFFGQGTRLTVV.

The chain combines TRBV7-9 with TRBJ2-3; 7 nucleotides line up with TRBD2. V gave up 4 bases and J gave up 2 bases; unmatched junction bases: 3. Germline values: CDR1 SEHNR, CDR2 FQNEAQ (reference sequence). This CDR3 is built from 14 residues. The CDR3 DNA reads as TGTGCCAGCAGCTCTAGCGGCCTCACAGATACGCAGTATTTT. The encoded protein is CASSSSGLTDTQYF.